This passage covers 20 T cell receptor beta chains from one sample sequenced in a study of blood T cell repertoires in COVID-19. Repertoires were generated with immunoSEQ multiplex PCR, while TCRdb's copy carries only in-frame clones and drops some. The sample holds around 100,000 clones, 84% seen once. The sequenced sample consisted of peripheral blood. The receptors derive from a human donor in a cohort sampled during active COVID-19.

The chain has TRBV15 and TRBJ1-1, with D possibly TRBD1 on 5 matching bases. The CDR3 covers 12 residues. From germline, CDR1 is LNHNV and CDR2 YYDKDF (reference sequence). The V gene lost 9 bases and the J gene lost 11 bases, with 19 bases spanning the gap. This CDR3 is CATGADTRRAFF. Written as DNA, the CDR3 is TGTGCCACTGGGGCGGACACCCGAAGGGCTTTCTTT.

The chain has TRBV3-1 (or the pseudogene TRBV3-2) and TRBJ2-3; 10 bases align to TRBD2. This CDR3 comprises 17 residues. With V trimmed by 0 bases and J by 3 bases, 6 bases remained unmatched. Germline V gives CDR1 LGHDT, CDR2 YNNKEL (reference sequence). CDR3: CASSQDQRGGLTDTQYF. In DNA, the CDR3 is TGTGCCAGCAGCCAAGATCAGCGGGGGGGCTTGACAGATACGCAGTATTTT.

The chain couples TRBV18 to TRBJ2-5; 8 nucleotides line up with TRBD2. V lost 2 bases, J lost 0 bases, and 5 bases stayed unmatched. Germline V CDR1 and CDR2: KGHSH, LQKENI. The CDR3 has 16 amino acids. CDR3 loop: CASSPLVAGYQETQYF. The CDR3 region has the DNA TGTGCCAGCTCACCATTGGTAGCGGGGTACCAAGAGACCCAGTACTTC.

The table lists this clone with a few counts. The chain joins TRBV7-2 to TRBJ1-1; possibly TRBD1 for D (5 bases). V lost 4 bases and J lost 3, with 9 bases in between. Germline assignment: CDR1 SGHTA and CDR2 FQGNSA. The CDR3 is made up of 13 amino acids. The CDR3 DNA sequence: TGTGCCAGCAGCTCCCGGGGGGACACTGAAGCTTTCTTT. This gives the protein CASSSRGDTEAFF.

The chain joins TRBV14 to TRBJ1-2; D gene unclear. Germline lookup yields CDR1 SGHDN and CDR2 FVKESK. Deletions cut 3 bases from V and 10 bases from J, with 18 bases between. This CDR3 region has 14 residues. CDR3 nucleotide sequence: TGTGCCAGCAGCCACGGAGGCCAAACGGCGGTCTACACCTTC. This translates into CASSHGGQTAVYTF.

The chain couples TRBV11-2 to TRBJ1-6; D remains unclear. This CDR3 is 14 amino acids long. V was cut by 0 bases and J by 8 bases, with 8 bases left in between. Looked up from germline, CDR1 is SGHAT and CDR2 is FQNNGV. The CDR3 coding sequence is TGTGCCAGCAGCTTAGACAGGTCTGATTCACCCCTCCACTTT. This encodes CASSLDRSDSPLHF.

This clone was observed once. The genes are TRBV6-2 or TRBV6-3 and TRBJ1-2; the match to TRBD1 covers 9 bases. The junction had 8 bases not matched to a gene; V was cut back by 6 bases and J by 6 bases. The CDR3 is 14 residues long. The V gene's germline CDR1 is MNHEY and CDR2 SVGEGT. The CDR3 spells CASSRTGVLDGYTF. As DNA, the CDR3 is TGTGCCAGCAGCCGGACAGGGGTCTTGGATGGCTACACCTTC.

V is TRBV10-2 and J is TRBJ2-7; a weak D match, TRBD1 (5 bases). This CDR3 spans 14 amino acids. Germline lookup yields CDR1 WSHSY and CDR2 SAAADI. Trimming took off 5 bases at V and 2 bases at J, with 13 bases between the two ends. The CDR3 DNA follows: TGCGCCAGCAGTAGGACACGCTCAACCTACGAGCAGTACTTC. Translation gives CASSRTRSTYEQYF.

The rearrangement links TRBV3-1 (or the pseudogene TRBV3-2) to TRBJ2-2; a weak D match, TRBD2 (6 bases). V gave up 4 bases and J gave up 6 bases, with 15 bases separating them. Germline CDR1 and CDR2: LGHDT and YNNKEL (reference sequence). The CDR3 spans 15 residues. The chain's CDR3 is CASSLDPGGAGELFF. The CDR3 DNA reads TGTGCCAGCAGCCTCGACCCGGGCGGGGCCGGGGAGCTGTTTTTT.

This clone has only a few counts. This chain connects TRBV4-3 to TRBJ2-3; 10 positions match TRBD2. V shed 0 bases, J shed 8 bases, and the junction held 5 bases outside the gene matches. The germline V gene has CDR1 LGHNA and CDR2 YSLEER. This CDR3 spans 15 amino acids. As DNA, the CDR3 is TGCGCCAGCAGCCAAGAAACTAGCGGGGTGGGTACGCAGTATTTT. Its translation: CASSQETSGVGTQYF.

The chain links TRBV6-4 to TRBJ1-2; 9 bases map to TRBD1. Germline V CDR1 and CDR2: MRHNA, SNTAGT. Trimming took 5 bases from V and 2 from J; bases not matched to a gene: 9. The CDR3 extends over 16 amino acids. DNA of the CDR3: TGTGCCAGCAGTACAGGGACAGGGACGACGAACTATGGCTACACCTTC. It translates to CASSTGTGTTNYGYTF.

V gene TRBV9 combines with J gene TRBJ2-2; tentatively, D is TRBD2 (5 bases). CDR3 length: 15 amino acids. Germline CDR1 SGDLS, CDR2 YYNGEE. Trimming removed 0 bases from V and 3 bases from J, with 9 bases in between. Here the CDR3 reads CASSVDPGDTGELFF. The CDR3 DNA is TGTGCCAGCAGCGTAGACCCCGGGGACACCGGGGAGCTGTTTTTT.

As to this clone: The sample contains more than one DNA sequence encoding this CDR3. This chain connects TRBV18 to TRBJ1-2; tentatively, D is TRBD1 (5 bases). CDR3 length: 13 residues. CDR1 is KGHSH, CDR2 LQKENI, per germline. V was cut by 2 bases and J by 2 bases, with 6 bases left in between. CDR3: CASSPAGNYGYTF. The CDR3 coding sequence is TGTGCCAGCTCACCAGCAGGGAACTATGGCTACACCTTC.

The rearrangement joins TRBV5-1 to TRBJ2-4; the D gene is possibly TRBD1 (6 bases). The V gene's germline CDR1 is SGHRS and CDR2 YFSETQ. Trimming took off 5 bases at V and 0 bases at J, with 18 bases between the two ends. The CDR3 covers 17 residues. The CDR3 reads CASSKGGAHLAKNIQYF. Written as DNA, the CDR3 is TGCGCCAGCAGTAAAGGGGGAGCGCATCTAGCCAAAAACATTCAGTACTTC.

V usage is TRBV18 and J usage is TRBJ2-7, with 8 nucleotides matching TRBD2. CDR1 is KGHSH, CDR2 LQKENI, per germline. The CDR3 consists of 16 residues. V trimming: 3 bases; J trimming: 7 bases; junction bases outside the gene matches: 14. CDR3 nucleotide sequence: TGTGCCAGCTCACCTCTTGTCGGCGGGGGGCCCGTGGAGCAGTACTTC. It encodes CASSPLVGGGPVEQYF.

The chain employs TRBV7-2 and TRBJ2-5, with 8 bases aligning to TRBD1. The CDR3 spans 15 residues. V lost 5 bases to trimming and J lost 5 bases; unmatched junction nucleotides: 10. Germline CDR1 is SGHTA and CDR2 is FQGNSA. The CDR3 DNA sequence: TGTGCCAGCAGCCTGGACAGGGACCTCTTGGAGACCCAGTACTTC. Its translation: CASSLDRDLLETQYF.

The J gene is TRBJ2-1, the V gene TRBV6-5; TRBD1 is a possible D gene (6 bases). V was pared by 7 bases and J by 9 bases, with 22 bases between. The CDR3 is 15 residues long. CDR1 and CDR2 (germline): MNHEY, SVGAGI. This CDR3 is CASNGGGQGSSEQFF. CDR3 sequence (DNA): TGTGCCAGCAATGGTGGGGGCCAGGGCTCCAGTGAGCAGTTCTTC.

This chain joins TRBV6-6 and TRBJ1-2; no firm D call. Per the germline V gene, CDR1 is MNHNY and CDR2 is SVGAGI (reference sequence). Trimming stripped 8 bases from V and 3 bases from J, with 10 bases between. This CDR3 contains 12 residues. As DNA, the CDR3 is TGTGCCAGCGGAACACGGGACTATGGCTACACCTTC. Translated, it gives CASGTRDYGYTF.

The chain recombines TRBV18 with TRBJ2-5; 7 bases match TRBD2. Germline values: CDR1 KGHSH, CDR2 LQKENI. V was pared by 5 bases and J by 5 bases, with 5 bases of the junction left unmatched. This CDR3 has 13 residues. CDR3 DNA sequence: TGTGCCAGCTCAGACGGACTAGGGGAGACCCAGTACTTC. Translation gives CASSDGLGETQYF. The variable domain in full, completed from reference TRBV18 and TRBJ2-5, reads NAGVMQNPRHLVRRRGQEARLRCSPMKGHSHVYWYRQLPEEGLKFMVYLQKENIIDESGMPKERFSAEFPKEGPSILRIQQVVRGDSAAYFCASSDGLGETQYFGPGTRLLVL.

The V and J genes are TRBV27 and TRBJ1-5, with a weak D call TRBD1 (5 bases). The CDR3 extends over 18 amino acids. V dropped 5 bases and J dropped 9 bases, with 29 bases sitting between them. Germline V lookup: CDR1 MNHEY, CDR2 SMNVEV (reference sequence). The CDR3: CASSAYSPTGRASWPQHF. The CDR3 DNA reads TGTGCCAGCAGTGCCTATTCCCCCACGGGCAGGGCTTCGTGGCCCCAGCATTTT.